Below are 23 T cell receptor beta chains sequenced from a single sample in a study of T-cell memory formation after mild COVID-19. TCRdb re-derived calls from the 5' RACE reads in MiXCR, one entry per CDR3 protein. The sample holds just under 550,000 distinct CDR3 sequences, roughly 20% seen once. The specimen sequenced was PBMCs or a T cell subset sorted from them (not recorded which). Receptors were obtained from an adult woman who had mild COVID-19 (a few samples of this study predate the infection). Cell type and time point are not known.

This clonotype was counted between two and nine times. In nucleotides, the CDR3 is TGCGCCAGCAGCATCGCCGGGACAGGGGGCCACGAGCAGTACTTC. Translating it yields CASSIAGTGGHEQYF. This chain joins TRBV5-1 and TRBJ2-7; 12 nucleotides agree with TRBD1. Germline V gene data show CDR1 as SGHRS and CDR2 as YFSETQ. The J segment lost 5 bases and the V segment lost 4 bases, leaving 7 bases of the junction unmatched. The CDR3 runs 15 residues.

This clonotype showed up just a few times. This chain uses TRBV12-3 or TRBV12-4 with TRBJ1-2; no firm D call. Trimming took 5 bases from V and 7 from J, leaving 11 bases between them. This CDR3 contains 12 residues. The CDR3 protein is CASSLTKGGYTF. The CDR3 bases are TGTGCCAGCAGTCTGACGAAGGGTGGCTACACCTTC.

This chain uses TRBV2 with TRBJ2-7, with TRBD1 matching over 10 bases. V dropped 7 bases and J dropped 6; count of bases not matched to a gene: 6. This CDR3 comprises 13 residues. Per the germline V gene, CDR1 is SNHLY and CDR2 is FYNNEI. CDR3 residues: CASTGTGVGEQYF. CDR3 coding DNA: TGTGCCAGCACTGGGACAGGGGTGGGCGAGCAGTACTTC. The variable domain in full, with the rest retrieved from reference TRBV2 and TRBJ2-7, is EPEVTQTPSHQVTQMGQEVILRCVPISNHLYFYWYRQILGQKVEFLVSFYNNEISEKSEIFDDQFSVERPDGSNFTLKIRSTKLEDSAMYFCASTGTGVGEQYFGPGTRLTVT.

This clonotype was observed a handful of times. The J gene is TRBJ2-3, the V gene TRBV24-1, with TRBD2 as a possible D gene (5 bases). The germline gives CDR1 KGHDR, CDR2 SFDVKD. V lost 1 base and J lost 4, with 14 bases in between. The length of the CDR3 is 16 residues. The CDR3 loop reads CATSDFRTSGADTQYF. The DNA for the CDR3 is TGTGCCACCAGTGATTTCCGTACTAGTGGGGCAGATACGCAGTATTTT.

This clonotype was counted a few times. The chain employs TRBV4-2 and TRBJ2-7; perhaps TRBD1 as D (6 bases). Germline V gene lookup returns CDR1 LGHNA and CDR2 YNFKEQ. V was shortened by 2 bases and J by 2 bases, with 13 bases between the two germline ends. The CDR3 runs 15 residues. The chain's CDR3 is CASSQTRDKTYEQYF. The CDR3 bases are TGTGCCAGCAGCCAAACCCGGGACAAGACCTACGAGCAGTACTTC.

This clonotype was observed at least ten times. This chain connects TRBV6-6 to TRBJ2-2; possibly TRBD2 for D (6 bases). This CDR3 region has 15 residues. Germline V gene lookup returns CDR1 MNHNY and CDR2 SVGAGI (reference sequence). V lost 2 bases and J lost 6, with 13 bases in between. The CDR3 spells CASSYRSRRAGELFF. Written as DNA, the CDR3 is TGTGCCAGCAGTTACCGGTCTAGGAGGGCCGGGGAGCTGTTTTTT.

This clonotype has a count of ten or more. The CDR3 region has the DNA TGTGCCAGCAGCGTAGAGTCCTCGACCCGGTCCTACAATGAGCAGTTCTTC. This translates into CASSVESSTRSYNEQFF. The V gene is TRBV9, the J gene TRBJ2-1; D not certain. CDR1 and CDR2 from the germline V gene are SGDLS and YYNGEE. This CDR3 region has 17 residues. The V gene lost 0 bases and the J gene lost 1 base, with 14 bases spanning the gap.

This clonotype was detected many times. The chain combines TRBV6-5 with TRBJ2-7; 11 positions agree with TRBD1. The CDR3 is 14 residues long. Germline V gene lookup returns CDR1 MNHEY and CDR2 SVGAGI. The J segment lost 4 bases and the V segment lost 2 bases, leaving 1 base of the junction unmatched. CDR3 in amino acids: CASSYRDRGYEQYF. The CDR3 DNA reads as TGTGCCAGCAGTTACAGGGACAGGGGGTACGAGCAGTACTTC.

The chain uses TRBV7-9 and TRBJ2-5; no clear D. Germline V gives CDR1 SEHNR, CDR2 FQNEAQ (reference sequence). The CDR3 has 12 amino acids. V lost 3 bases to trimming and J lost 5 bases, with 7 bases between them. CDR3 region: CASSFSPETQYF. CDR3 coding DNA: TGTGCCAGCAGCTTCAGTCCGGAGACCCAGTACTTC.

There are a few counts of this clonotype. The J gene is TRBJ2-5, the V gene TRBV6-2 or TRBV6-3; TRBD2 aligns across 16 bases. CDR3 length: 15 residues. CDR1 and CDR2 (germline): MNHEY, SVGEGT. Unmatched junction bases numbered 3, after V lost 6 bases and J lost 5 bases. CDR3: CASRRGLAGGETQYF. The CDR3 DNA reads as TGTGCCAGCAGGAGGGGACTAGCGGGAGGGGAGACCCAGTACTTC.

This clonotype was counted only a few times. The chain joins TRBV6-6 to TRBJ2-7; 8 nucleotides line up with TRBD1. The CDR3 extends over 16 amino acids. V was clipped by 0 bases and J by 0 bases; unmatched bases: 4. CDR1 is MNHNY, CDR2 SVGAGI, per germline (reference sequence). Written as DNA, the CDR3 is TGTGCCAGCAGTTACTCTGGACAGGGTTACTCCTACGAGCAGTACTTC. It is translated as CASSYSGQGYSYEQYF.

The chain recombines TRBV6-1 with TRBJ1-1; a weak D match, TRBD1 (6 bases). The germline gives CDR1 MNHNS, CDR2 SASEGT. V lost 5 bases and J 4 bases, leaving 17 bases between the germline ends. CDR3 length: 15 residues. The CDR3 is CASSRFRGSGTEAFF. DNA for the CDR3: TGTGCCAGCAGTCGATTCAGGGGTAGCGGCACTGAAGCTTTCTTT.

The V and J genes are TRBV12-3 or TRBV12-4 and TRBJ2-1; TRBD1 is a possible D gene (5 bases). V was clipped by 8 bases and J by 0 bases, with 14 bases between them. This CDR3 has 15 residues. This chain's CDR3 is CASADQGSSYNEQFF. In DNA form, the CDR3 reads TGTGCCAGCGCGGACCAGGGATCCTCCTACAATGAGCAGTTCTTC.

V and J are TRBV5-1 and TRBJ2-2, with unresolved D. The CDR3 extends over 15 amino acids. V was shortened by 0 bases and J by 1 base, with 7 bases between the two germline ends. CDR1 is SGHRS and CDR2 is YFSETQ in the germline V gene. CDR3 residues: CASSLDSRNTGELFF. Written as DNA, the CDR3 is TGCGCCAGCAGCTTGGACAGCCGGAACACCGGGGAGCTGTTTTTT. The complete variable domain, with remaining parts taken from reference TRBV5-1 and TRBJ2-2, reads KAGVTQTPRYLIKTRGQQVTLSCSPISGHRSVSWYQQTPGQGLQFLFEYFSETQRNKGNFPGRFSGRQFSNSRSEMNVSTLELGDSALYLCASSLDSRNTGELFFGEGSRLTVL.

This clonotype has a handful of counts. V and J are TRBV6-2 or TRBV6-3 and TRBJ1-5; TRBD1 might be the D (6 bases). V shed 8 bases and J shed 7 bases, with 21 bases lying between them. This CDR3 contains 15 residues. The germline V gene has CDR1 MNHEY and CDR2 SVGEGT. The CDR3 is CASETGSPGRQPQHF. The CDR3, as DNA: TGTGCCAGCGAAACAGGGAGCCCGGGGAGACAGCCCCAGCATTTT.

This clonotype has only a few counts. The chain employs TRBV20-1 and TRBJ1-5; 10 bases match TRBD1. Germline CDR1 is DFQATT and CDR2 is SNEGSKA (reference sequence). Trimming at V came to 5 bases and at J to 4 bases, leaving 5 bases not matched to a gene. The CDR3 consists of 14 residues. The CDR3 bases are TGCAGTGCTTTGCGGGACAGGGGAAATCAGCCCCAGCATTTT. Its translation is CSALRDRGNQPQHF.

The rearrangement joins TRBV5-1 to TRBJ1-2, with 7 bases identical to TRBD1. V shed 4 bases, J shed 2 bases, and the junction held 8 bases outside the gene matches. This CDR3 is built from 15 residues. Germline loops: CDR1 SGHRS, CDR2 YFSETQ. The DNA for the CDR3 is TGCGCCAGCAGCCCGTGGGGACAGCGCAACTATGGCTACACCTTC. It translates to CASSPWGQRNYGYTF.

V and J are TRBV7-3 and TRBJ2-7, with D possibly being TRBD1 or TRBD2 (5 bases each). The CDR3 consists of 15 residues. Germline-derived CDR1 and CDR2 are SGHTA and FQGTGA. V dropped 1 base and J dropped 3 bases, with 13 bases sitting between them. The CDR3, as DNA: TGTGCCAGCAGCTTAAGGCCGGGACCCGACTACGAGCAGTACTTC. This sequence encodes CASSLRPGPDYEQYF.

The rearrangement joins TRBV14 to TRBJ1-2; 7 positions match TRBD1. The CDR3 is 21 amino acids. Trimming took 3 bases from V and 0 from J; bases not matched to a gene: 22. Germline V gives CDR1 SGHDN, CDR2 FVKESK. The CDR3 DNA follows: TGTGCCAGCAGCCATTCCGGCCTTACCCGAAGACAGGGAGGCTCTAACTATGGCTACACCTTC. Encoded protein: CASSHSGLTRRQGGSNYGYTF.

The CDR3 DNA reads TGTGCCAGCAGCCAAGGGCGGGTCACTGAAGCTTTCTTT. The encoded protein is CASSQGRVTEAFF. The rearrangement joins TRBV14 to TRBJ1-1, with D uncertain. Germline loops: CDR1 SGHDN, CDR2 FVKESK. The CDR3 contains 13 residues. V lost 1 base and J lost 4, with 7 bases in between.

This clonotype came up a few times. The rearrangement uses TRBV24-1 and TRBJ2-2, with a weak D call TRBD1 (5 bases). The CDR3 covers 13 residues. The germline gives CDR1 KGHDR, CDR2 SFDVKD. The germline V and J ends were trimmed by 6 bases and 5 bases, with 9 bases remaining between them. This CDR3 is CATSQGITGELFF. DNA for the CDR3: TGTGCCACCAGTCAGGGTATAACCGGGGAGCTGTTTTTT.

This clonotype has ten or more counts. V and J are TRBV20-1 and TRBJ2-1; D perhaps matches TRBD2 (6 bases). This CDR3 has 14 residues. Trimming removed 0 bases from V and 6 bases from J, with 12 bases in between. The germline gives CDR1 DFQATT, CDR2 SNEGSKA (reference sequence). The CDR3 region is CSAREPTGVNEQFF. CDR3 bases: TGCAGTGCTAGAGAACCTACGGGGGTCAATGAGCAGTTCTTC.

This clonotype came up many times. CDR3: CASSQFSGASYEQYF. The CDR3 bases are TGTGCCAGCAGCCAGTTCTCCGGGGCCTCCTACGAGCAGTACTTC. The rearrangement joins TRBV3-1 to TRBJ2-7; D is possibly TRBD1 or TRBD2 (5 bases each). CDR1 and CDR2 (germline): LGHDT, YNNKEL (reference sequence). Trimming removed 3 bases at V and 0 bases at J, with 12 bases between. CDR3 length: 15 amino acids.